This TCR beta chain was sequenced for a study of T cells in Graves' hyperthyroidism and ophthalmopathy. Each 10 ml fresh peripheral blood draw supplied the PBMCs. Study-wide results and limits: A model built on 13 V-J features separated ophthalmopathy from stable hyperthyroidism.

Points on this clonotype: Its cognate antigen is unknown.

V was shortened by 0 bases and J by 2 bases, with 11 bases between the two germline ends. Per the germline V gene, CDR1 is SGDLS and CDR2 is YYNGEE. The CDR3 is 15 amino acids. TCR beta CDR3 region amplification was performed from RNA transcripts. Primed by the HTBI set, a first-round RT-PCR was run on the TCR CDR3. TCRdb itself ran the multiplex PCR reads through MiXCR, one entry per CDR3 protein. The sample consists of roughly 57,000 distinct CDR3 sequences, approximately 50% of them appearing once. This sequence joins TRBV9 and TRBJ1-1; maybe TRBD1 (5 bases). The sample was blood. This sequence originates from a woman in her fifties or sixties with Graves' ophthalmopathy. CDR3 sequence reads: CASSVGQHGNTEAFF. The CDR3 bases are TGTGCCAGCAGCGTAGGACAGCATGGAAACACTGAAGCTTTCTTT.